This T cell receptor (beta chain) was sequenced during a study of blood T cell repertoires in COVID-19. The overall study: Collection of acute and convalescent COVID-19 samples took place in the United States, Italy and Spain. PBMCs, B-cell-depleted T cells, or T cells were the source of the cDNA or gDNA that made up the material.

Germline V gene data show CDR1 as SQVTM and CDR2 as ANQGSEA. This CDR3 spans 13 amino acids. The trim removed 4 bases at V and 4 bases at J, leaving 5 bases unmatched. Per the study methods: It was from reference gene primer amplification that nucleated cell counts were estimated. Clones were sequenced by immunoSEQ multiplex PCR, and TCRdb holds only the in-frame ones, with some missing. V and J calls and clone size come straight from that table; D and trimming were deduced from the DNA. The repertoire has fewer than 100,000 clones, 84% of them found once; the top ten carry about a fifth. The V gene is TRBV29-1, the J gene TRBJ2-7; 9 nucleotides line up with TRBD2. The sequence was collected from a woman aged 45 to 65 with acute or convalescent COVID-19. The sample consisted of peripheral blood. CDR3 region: CSVASGRRYEQYF. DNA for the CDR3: TGCAGCGTTGCAAGCGGGAGGAGGTACGAGCAGTACTTC.